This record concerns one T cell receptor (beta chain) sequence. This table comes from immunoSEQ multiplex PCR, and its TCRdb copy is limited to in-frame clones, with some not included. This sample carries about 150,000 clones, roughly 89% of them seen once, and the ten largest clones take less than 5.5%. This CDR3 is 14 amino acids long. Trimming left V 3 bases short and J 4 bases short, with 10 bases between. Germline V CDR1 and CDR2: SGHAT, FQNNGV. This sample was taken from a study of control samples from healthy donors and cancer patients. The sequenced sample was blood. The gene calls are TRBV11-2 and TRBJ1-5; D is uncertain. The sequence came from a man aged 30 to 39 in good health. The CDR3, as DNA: TGTGCCAGCAGCTTTGACGGGCGAAATCAGCCCCAGCATTTT. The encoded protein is CASSFDGRNQPQHF.